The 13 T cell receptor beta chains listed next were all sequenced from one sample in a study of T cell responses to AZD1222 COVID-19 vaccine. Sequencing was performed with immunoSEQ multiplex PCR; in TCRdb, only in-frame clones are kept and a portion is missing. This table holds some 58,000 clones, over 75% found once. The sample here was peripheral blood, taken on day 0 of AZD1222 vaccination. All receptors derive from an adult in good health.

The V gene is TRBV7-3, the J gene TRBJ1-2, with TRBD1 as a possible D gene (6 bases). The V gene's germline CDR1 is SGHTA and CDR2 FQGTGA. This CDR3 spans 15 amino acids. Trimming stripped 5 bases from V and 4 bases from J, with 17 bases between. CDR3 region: CASSPNGGLSYGYTF. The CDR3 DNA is TGTGCCAGCAGCCCAAACGGGGGCCTCAGCTATGGCTACACCTTC.

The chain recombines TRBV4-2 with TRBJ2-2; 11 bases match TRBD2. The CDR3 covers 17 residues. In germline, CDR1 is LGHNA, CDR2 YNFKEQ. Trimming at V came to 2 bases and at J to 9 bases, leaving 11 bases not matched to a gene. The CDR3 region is CASSQPPTSGTVWELFF. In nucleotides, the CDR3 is TGTGCCAGCAGCCAACCCCCGACTAGCGGGACGGTCTGGGAGCTGTTTTTT.

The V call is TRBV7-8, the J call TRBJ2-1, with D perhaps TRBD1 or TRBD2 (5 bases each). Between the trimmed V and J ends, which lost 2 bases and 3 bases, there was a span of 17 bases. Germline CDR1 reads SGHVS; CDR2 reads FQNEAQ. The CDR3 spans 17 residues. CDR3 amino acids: CASSLIRGPPVYNEQFF. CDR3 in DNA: TGTGCCAGCAGCTTAATTAGGGGACCTCCCGTCTACAATGAGCAGTTCTTC.

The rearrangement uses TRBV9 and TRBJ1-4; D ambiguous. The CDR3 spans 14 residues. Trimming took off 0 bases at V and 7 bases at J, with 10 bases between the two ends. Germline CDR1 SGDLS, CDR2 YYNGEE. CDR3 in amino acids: CASSVEGGSEKLFF. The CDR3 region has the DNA TGTGCCAGCAGCGTAGAGGGAGGGAGTGAAAAACTGTTTTTT.

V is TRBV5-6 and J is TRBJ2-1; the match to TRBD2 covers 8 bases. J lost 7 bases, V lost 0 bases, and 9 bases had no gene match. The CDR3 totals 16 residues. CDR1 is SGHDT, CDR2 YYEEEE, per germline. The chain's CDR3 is CASSLVGGLGWNEQFF. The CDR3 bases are TGTGCCAGCAGCTTGGTTGGGGGACTAGGGTGGAATGAGCAGTTCTTC. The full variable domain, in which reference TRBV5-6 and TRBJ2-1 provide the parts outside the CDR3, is DAGVTQSPTHLIKTRGQQVTLRCSPKSGHDTVSWYQQALGQGPQFIFQYYEEEERQRGNFPDRFSGHQFPNYSSELNVNALLLGDSALYLCASSLVGGLGWNEQFFGPGTRLTVL.

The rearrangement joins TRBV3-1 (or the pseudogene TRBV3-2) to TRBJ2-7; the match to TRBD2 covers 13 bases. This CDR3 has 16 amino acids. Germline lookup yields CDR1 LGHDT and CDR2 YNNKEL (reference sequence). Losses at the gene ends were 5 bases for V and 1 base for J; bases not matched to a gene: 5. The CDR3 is CASSARTSGGSYEQYF. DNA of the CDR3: TGTGCCAGCAGCGCTCGGACTAGCGGGGGTTCCTACGAGCAGTACTTC.

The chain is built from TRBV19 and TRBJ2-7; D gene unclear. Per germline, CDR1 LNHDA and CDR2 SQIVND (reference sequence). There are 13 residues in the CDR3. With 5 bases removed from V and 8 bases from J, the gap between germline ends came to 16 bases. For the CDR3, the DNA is TGTGCCAGTAGTCGCCGTTCCGATTCCCAGCAGTACTTC. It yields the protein CASSRRSDSQQYF.

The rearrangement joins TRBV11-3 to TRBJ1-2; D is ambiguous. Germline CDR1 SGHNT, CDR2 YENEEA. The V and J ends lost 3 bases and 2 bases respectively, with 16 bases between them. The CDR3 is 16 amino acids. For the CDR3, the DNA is TGTGCCAGCAGCTTCAAGGCGATAGGAACAAACTATGGCTACACCTTC. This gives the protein CASSFKAIGTNYGYTF.

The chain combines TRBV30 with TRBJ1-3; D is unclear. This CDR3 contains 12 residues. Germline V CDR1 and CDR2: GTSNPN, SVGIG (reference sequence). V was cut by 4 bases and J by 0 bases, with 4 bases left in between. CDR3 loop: CAWKFSGNTIYF. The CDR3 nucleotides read TGTGCCTGGAAGTTCTCTGGAAACACCATATATTTT.

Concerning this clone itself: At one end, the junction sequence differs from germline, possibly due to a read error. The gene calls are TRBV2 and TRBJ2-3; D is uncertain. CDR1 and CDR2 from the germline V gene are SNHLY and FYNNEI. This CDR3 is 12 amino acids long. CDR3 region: CAGSVSGDTQYF. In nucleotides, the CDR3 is TGTGCCGGCAGTGTCAGTGGAGATACGCAGTATTTT.

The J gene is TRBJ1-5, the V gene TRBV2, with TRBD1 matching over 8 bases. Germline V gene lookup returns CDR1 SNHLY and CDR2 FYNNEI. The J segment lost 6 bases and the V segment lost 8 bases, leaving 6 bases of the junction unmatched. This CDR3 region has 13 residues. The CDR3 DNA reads TGTGCCAGCTGGGCAGGGGGCGGTCAGCCCCAGCATTTT. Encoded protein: CASWAGGGQPQHF.

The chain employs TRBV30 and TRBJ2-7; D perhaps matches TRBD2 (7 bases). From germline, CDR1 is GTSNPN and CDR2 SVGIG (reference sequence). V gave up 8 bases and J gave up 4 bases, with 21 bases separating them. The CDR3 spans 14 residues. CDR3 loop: CASEGGAGSYEQYF. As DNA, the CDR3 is TGTGCCAGCGAGGGGGGGGCTGGTTCGTACGAGCAGTACTTC.

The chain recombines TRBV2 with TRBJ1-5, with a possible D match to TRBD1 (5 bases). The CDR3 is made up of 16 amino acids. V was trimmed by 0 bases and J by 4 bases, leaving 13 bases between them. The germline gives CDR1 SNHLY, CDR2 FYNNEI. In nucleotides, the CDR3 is TGTGCCAGCAGTGAAGCGCGTGGGGGTCGGAATCAGCCCCAGCATTTT. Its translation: CASSEARGGRNQPQHF.